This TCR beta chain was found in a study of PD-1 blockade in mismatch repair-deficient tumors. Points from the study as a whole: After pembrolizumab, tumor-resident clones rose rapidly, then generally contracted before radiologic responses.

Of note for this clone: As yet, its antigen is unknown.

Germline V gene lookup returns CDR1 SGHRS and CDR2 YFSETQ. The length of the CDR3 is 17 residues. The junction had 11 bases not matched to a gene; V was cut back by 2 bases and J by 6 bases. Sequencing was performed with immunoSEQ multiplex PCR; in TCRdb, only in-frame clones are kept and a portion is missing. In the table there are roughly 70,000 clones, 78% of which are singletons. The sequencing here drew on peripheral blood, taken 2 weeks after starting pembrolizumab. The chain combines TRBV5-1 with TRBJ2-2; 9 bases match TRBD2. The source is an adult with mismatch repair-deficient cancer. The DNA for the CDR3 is TGCGCCAGCAGCTTCCTCCCCCTGCGGGAGGGTCCCGGGGAGCTGTTTTTT. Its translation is CASSFLPLREGPGELFF. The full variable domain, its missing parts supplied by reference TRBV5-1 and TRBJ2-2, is KAGVTQTPRYLIKTRGQQVTLSCSPISGHRSVSWYQQTPGQGLQFLFEYFSETQRNKGNFPGRFSGRQFSNSRSEMNVSTLELGDSALYLCASSFLPLREGPGELFFGEGSRLTVL.